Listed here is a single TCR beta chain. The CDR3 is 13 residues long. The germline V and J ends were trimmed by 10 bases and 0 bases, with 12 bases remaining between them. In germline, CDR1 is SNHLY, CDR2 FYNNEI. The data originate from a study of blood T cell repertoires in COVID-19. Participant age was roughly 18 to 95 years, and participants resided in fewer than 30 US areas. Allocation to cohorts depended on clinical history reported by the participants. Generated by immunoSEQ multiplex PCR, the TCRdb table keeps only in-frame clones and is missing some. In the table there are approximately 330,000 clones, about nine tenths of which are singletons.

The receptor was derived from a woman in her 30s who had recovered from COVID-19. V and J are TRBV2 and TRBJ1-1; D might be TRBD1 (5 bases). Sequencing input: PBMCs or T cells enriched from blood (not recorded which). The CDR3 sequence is CATKTDMNTEAFF. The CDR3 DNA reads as TGTGCCACAAAGACAGACATGAACACTGAAGCTTTCTTT.